A single TCR beta chain is shown here with its context. Its antigen is not known. The V end lost 4 bases, the J end lost 0 bases, and 16 bases lay between the germline ends. CDR1 SGDLS and CDR2 YYNGEE come from the germline V gene. The CDR3 totals 16 residues. This record belongs to a study of CD8 T cells in ankylosing spondylitis. Quantitative molecular-barcoded 5'-RACE generated the TCR beta libraries. TCRdb used MiXCR to reprocess the 5' RACE reads, holding one entry per CDR3 protein. Here the sample spans over 600,000 distinct CDR3 sequences, 19% being singletons. Study conclusions and caveats: Matched ankylosing spondylitis synovial fluid reportedly showed significant enrichment of disease-linked clones. Past studies reported some motif variants in reactive arthritis synovial fluid and blood. Characteristic, it appeared, of ankylosing spondylitis blood was a TCR beta motif of fewer than 10 highly homologous variants.

The sequenced material came from blood, either unsorted or a sorted T cell fraction (not recorded which). The chain recombines TRBV9 with TRBJ1-2; D gene unclear. The sequence derives from a male donor with ankylosing spondylitis. CDR3 sequence (DNA): TGTGCCAGCAGCACCCCCAAGAGCGCTGCTAACTATGGCTACACCTTC. Translated, it gives CASSTPKSAANYGYTF.